This T cell receptor (beta chain) derives from a study of OX40 agonist ivuxolimab in advanced cancers. Study overall: Having had anti-PD-1, anti-PD-L1 or anti-CTLA-4 therapy before was allowed, and roughly 38% had some. Study outcomes and limitations: At 0.1 to 3.0 mg/kg, CD4+ and CD8+ blood T cells expanded clonally by week 6.

In the case of this clone: The antigen remains undetermined.

Sequencing was performed with immunoSEQ multiplex PCR; in TCRdb, only in-frame clones are kept and a portion is missing. This table holds tens of thousands of clones, about 86% found once. This CDR3 has 13 residues. Germline V gene sequence: CDR1 SGHRS, CDR2 YFSETQ. V lost 7 bases to trimming and J lost 4 bases; unmatched junction nucleotides: 7. The J gene is TRBJ2-7, the V gene TRBV5-1; 8 bases line up with TRBD1. This clonotype was obtained from an adult with an advanced solid tumor such as melanoma, head and neck, liver or kidney cancer. Sample: CD4+ or CD8+ T cells sorted from blood, taken in a trial of the OX40 agonist ivuxolimab. CDR3 bases: TGCGCCAGCCTAGACAGGGGATATTACGAGCAGTACTTC. This gives the protein CASLDRGYYEQYF.